This T cell receptor beta chain was recovered during a study of T cells in Graves' hyperthyroidism and ophthalmopathy. Study-wide context: Peripheral blood specimens were obtained at initial diagnosis, prior to any treatment. Whole-study findings and limits: In simple terms, a model built on 13 V-J features told ophthalmopathy apart from stable hyperthyroidism. Most clonotypes expanded in thyroid above 0.001 were likewise present in blood.

The sample holds many counts of this clonotype. Its target is not known. Amplification of TCR beta CDR3 regions used RNA as the template. The TCR CDR3 first-round RT-PCR relied on the HTBI primer set. TCRdb passed the multiplex PCR reads through MiXCR, listing each CDR3 protein once. The table includes 530,000 or so distinct CDR3 sequences, roughly 24% detected once. There are 14 residues in the CDR3. From germline, CDR1 is DFQATT and CDR2 SNEGSKA (reference sequence). Trimming removed 1 base at V and 0 bases at J, with 9 bases between. The rearrangement uses TRBV20-1 and TRBJ1-1; no clear D gene. The source material was blood. This clonotype was obtained from a woman in her thirties with Graves' ophthalmopathy. CDR3 loop: CSARGEIMNTEAFF. In nucleotides, the CDR3 is TGCAGTGCTAGAGGGGAGATTATGAACACTGAAGCTTTCTTT.